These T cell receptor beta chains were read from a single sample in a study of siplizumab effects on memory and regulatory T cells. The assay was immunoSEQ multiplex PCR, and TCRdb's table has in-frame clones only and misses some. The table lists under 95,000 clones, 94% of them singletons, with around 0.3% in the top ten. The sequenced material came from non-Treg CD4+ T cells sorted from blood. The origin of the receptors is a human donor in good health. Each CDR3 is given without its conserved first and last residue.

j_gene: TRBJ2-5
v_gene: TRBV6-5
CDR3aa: ASSLLKGGTQY

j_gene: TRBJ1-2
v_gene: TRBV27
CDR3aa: ASRTGLIANYGYT

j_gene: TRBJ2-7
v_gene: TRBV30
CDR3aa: ACSTGGSSYEQY

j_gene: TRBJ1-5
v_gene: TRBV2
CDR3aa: ASSIDRARNQPQH

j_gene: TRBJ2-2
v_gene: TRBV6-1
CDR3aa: ASSGLAGVGELF

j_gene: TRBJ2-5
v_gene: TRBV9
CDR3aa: ASSADSLQETQY

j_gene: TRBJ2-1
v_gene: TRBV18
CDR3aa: ASSPPGLSYNEQF

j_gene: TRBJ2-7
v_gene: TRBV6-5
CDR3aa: ASSYSIDIDYEQY

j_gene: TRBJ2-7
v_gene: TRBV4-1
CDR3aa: ASSQLIRDRGNEQY

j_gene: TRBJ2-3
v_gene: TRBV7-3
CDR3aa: ASSLVLAGVVGDTQY

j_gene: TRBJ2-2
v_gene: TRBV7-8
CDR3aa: ASSLVGGGNTGELF

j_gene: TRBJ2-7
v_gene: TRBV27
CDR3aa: ASLNGYEQY

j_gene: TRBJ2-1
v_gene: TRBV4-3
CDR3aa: ASSQEFSGRSEQF

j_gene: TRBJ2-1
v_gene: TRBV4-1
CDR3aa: ASRLQGGSVNEQF

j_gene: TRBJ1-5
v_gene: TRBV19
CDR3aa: ASSIVIGNQPQH

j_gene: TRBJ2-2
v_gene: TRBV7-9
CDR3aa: ASSLSPRRTGELF

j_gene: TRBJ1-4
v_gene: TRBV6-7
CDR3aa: ASSQDTGSNEKLF

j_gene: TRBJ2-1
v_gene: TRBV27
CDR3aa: ASSNGDRGANEQF

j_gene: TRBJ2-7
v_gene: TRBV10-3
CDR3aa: AIRLAGAYEQY

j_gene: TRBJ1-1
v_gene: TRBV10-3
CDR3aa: AISVREEAF

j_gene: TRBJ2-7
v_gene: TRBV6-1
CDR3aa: ASSRTGPSYEQY

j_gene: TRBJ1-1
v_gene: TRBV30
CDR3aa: AWSSPAGHLNTEAF

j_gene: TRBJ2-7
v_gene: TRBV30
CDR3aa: ATKRGGVNYEQY

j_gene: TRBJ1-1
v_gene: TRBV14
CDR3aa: ASSQELSKSEAF

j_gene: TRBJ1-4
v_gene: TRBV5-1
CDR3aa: ASSFGSSYRVSEKLF

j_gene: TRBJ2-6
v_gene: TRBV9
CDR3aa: ASSLTDSSGANVLT

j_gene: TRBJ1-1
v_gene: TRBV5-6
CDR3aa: ASSRVTGVTEAF

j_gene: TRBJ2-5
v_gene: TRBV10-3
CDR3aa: ASSSGTKYQETQY

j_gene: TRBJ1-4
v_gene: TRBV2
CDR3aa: ASNLLGPNEKLF

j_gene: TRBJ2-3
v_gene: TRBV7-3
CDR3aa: ASSLIRTDTQY

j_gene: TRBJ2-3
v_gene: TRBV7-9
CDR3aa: ASSSVGDTQY

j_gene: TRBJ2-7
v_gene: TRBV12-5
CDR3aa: ASGLELGNEQY

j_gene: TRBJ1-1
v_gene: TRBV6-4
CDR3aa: ASSATQGAGAF

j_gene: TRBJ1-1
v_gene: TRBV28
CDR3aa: ASKGQGNTEAF

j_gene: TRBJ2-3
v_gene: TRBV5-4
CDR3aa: ASSFGGGQRGTDTQY

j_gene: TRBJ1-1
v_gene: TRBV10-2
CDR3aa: ASSESGHLNTEAF

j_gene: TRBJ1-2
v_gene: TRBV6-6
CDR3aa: ATNIPGDYGYT

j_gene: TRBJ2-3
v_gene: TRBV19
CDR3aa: ASSIVASLSTDTQY

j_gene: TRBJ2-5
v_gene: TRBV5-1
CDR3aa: ASSLVGTGETQY

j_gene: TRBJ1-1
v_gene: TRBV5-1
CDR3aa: ASSLGDRANTEAF

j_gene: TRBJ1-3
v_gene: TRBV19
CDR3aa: ASSIDGNTIY

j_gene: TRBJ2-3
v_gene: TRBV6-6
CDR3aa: ASTTGTSVDTQY

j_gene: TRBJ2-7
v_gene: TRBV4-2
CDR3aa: ASSQGGAGGYEQY

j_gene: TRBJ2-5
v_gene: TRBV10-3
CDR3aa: AISAGTGSQETQY

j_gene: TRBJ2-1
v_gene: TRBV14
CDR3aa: ASSRGAGNSYNEQF

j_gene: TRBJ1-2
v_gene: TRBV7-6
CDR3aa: ASSPQGGLYGYT

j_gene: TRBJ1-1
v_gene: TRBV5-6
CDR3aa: ASSLLSGVNTEAF

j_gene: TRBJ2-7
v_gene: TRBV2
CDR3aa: ASRGSGPYEQY

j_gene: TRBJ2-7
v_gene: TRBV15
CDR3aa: ATSGWGLGSHEQY

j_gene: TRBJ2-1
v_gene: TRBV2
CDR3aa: ASTSLVNEQF

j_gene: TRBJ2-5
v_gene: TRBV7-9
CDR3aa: ASKTGQETQY

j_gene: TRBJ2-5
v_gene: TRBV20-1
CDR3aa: SAPLLETQY

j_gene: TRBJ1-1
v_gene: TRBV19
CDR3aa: ASSSPRGLNTEAF

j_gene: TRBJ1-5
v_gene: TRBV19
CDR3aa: ASSQRGGRTEQPQH

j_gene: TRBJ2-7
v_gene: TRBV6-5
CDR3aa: ASRTSGTGLYEQY

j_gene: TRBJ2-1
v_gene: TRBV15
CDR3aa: ATSKGYNEQF

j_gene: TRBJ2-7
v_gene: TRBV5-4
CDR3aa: ASSRQGGSYEQY

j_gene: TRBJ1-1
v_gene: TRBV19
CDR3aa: ASSMAVDTEAF

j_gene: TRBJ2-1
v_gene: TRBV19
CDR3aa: ASRAGSRYNEQF